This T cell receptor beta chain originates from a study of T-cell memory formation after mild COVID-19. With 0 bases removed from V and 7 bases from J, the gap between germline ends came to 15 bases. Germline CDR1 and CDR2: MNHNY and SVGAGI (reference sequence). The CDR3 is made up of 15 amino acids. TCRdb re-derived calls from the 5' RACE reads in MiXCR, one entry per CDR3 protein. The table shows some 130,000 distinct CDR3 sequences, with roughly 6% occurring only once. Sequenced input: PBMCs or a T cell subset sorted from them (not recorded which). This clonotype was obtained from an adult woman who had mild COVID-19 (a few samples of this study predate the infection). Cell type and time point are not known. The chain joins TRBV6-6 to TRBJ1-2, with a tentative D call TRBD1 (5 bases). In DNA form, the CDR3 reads TGTGCCAGCAGTTACTCGGATTTTTTGGGGGTTGGCTACACCTTC. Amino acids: CASSYSDFLGVGYTF.